This TCR beta chain came from a study of Graves' ophthalmopathy and Graves' hyperthyroidism. Scientists amplified the TCR beta CDR3 regions from RNA transcripts. Following a first-round RT-PCR that used HTBI primers, a second-round multiplex PCR was carried out. TCRdb reprocessed the multiplex PCR reads with MiXCR, giving one entry per CDR3 protein. The sample shows over a million distinct CDR3 sequences, about 35% of them seen only once. CDR3 length: 15 amino acids. Germline loops: CDR1 DFQATT, CDR2 SNEGSKA (reference sequence). The trim removed 0 bases at V and 5 bases at J, leaving 5 bases unmatched.

V usage is TRBV20-1 and J usage is TRBJ2-2; 8 bases agree with TRBD1. The source is an adult man with Graves' hyperthyroidism. Sequenced input: peripheral blood or thyroid tissue (not recorded which). The CDR3 reads CSARETGGRTGELFF. CDR3 DNA: TGCAGTGCTAGAGAAACAGGGGGTCGGACCGGGGAGCTGTTTTTT.